Each of the 22 T cell receptor beta chains below was sequenced from the same sample in a study of blood T cell repertoires in COVID-19. Measured with immunoSEQ multiplex PCR; TCRdb has only the in-frame clones, and not every one. This table has tens of thousands of clones, about 90% appearing once. Sequencing used peripheral blood. The receptors here all came from a man in his sixties with acute or convalescent COVID-19.

The chain joins TRBV2 to TRBJ2-3, with 7 bases fitting TRBD2. The V gene's germline CDR1 is SNHLY and CDR2 FYNNEI. The CDR3 has 18 amino acids. The junction had 16 bases not matched to a gene; V was cut back by 2 bases and J by 5 bases. Here the CDR3 reads CASSETSSASGTVDTQYF. The DNA for the CDR3 is TGTGCCAGCAGTGAAACGTCGTCGGCTAGCGGCACCGTAGATACGCAGTATTTT.

The chain's CDR3 is CTSSRQGHNSPLHF. The CDR3 DNA reads as TGCACCAGCAGCCGACAGGGGCATAATTCACCCCTCCACTTT. The chain combines TRBV1 with TRBJ1-6; the tabulated D call, TRBD1, remains unverified against the DNA. TRBV1 is a listed pseudogene. The CDR3 sequence is 14 residues long.

V usage is TRBV27 and J usage is TRBJ1-4, with 8 bases aligning to TRBD1. CDR3 length equals 16 residues. CDR1 and CDR2 (germline): MNHEY, SMNVEV (reference sequence). J lost 11 bases, V lost 5 bases, and 16 bases had no gene match. The CDR3 here is CASSLTSGTGNGKLFF. For the CDR3, the DNA is TGTGCCAGCAGTCTTACCTCCGGGACAGGAAACGGGAAACTGTTTTTT.

This chain uses TRBV5-1 with TRBJ1-6; 8 bases are a match to TRBD1. The CDR3 sequence is 16 residues long. V shed 2 bases, J shed 6 bases, and the junction held 7 bases outside the gene matches. Germline V gives CDR1 SGHRS, CDR2 YFSETQ. The CDR3 reads CASSLLTGDSNSPLHF. Here the CDR3 DNA reads TGCGCCAGCAGCTTATTGACAGGGGATTCTAATTCACCCCTCCACTTT.

The chain joins TRBV27 to TRBJ2-1; perhaps TRBD2 as D (6 bases). From germline, CDR1 is MNHEY and CDR2 SMNVEV (reference sequence). The V gene lost 3 bases and the J gene lost 5 bases, with 14 bases spanning the gap. This CDR3 region has 15 residues. For the CDR3, the DNA is TGTGCCAGCAGTTTGAAGGGGAGGTCGGACAATGAGCAGTTCTTC. It is translated as CASSLKGRSDNEQFF.

The chain links TRBV4-2 to TRBJ2-1; tentative D call: TRBD2 (5 bases). V was trimmed by 0 bases and J by 14 bases, leaving 20 bases between them. The CDR3 is made up of 15 amino acids. Germline CDR1 and CDR2: LGHNA and YNFKEQ. In nucleotides, the CDR3 is TGTGCCAGCAGCCAAGAACTTAGCTCGGGGATTATTGAGTTCTTC. Protein product: CASSQELSSGIIEFF.

The chain uses TRBV13 and TRBJ1-2, with TRBD1 matching over 7 bases. CDR1 PRHDT and CDR2 FYEKMQ come from the germline V gene (reference sequence). The V gene end was trimmed by 5 bases and the J gene end by 4 bases; junction bases not matched to a gene: 13. The length of the CDR3 is 16 residues. The CDR3 DNA is TGTGCCAGCAGCCCCGGGGGACAGAGCATCATCTATGGCTACACCTTC. Protein product: CASSPGGQSIIYGYTF.

The genes are TRBV6-5 and TRBJ1-1, with a possible D match to TRBD1 (5 bases). The CDR3 length is 13 residues. Between the trimmed V and J ends, which lost 8 bases and 4 bases, there was a span of 14 bases. The germline V gene has CDR1 MNHEY and CDR2 SVGAGI. The CDR3 DNA reads TGTGCCAGCGGAGGAGGGGCATCCACTGAAGCTTTCTTT. This gives the protein CASGGGASTEAFF.

The chain is built from TRBV24-1 and TRBJ2-1, with TRBD2 matching 14 bases. The CDR3 covers 16 residues. V shed 4 bases and J 6 bases; nucleotides not matched to a gene: 4. CDR1 is KGHDR, CDR2 SFDVKD, per germline. The CDR3 DNA follows: TGTGCCACCAGTGAACACGGGACTAGCGGGGGCAATGAGCAGTTCTTC. Translating gives CATSEHGTSGGNEQFF.

This chain links TRBV4-3 with TRBJ1-4; D unresolved. Germline V gives CDR1 LGHNA, CDR2 YSLEER. The V and J ends lost 4 bases and 7 bases respectively, with 16 bases between them. The CDR3 is made up of 15 amino acids. The CDR3 region has the DNA TGCGCCAGCAGCCCTCATAGGTCGGGTCGTGAAAAACTGTTTTTT. It translates to CASSPHRSGREKLFF.

The rearrangement joins TRBV7-9 to TRBJ2-7; 9 nucleotides line up with TRBD2. V was clipped by 5 bases and J by 6 bases; unmatched bases: 14. This CDR3 is 16 amino acids long. CDR1 and CDR2 (germline): SEHNR, FQNEAQ (reference sequence). The CDR3 DNA reads TGTGCCAGCAGCGCAAGGGGAATAGCGGGAGTCTCCGAGCAGTACTTC. Its protein is CASSARGIAGVSEQYF.

As DNA, the CDR3 is TGTGCCACCATTGACCCGGGACAGGGGGCGCGTGGGGCCAACGTCCTGACTTTC. It codes for CATIDPGQGARGANVLTF. V gene TRBV19 combines with J gene TRBJ2-6, with 12 bases aligning to TRBD1. Germline lookup yields CDR1 LNHDA and CDR2 SQIVND (reference sequence). The CDR3 extends over 18 amino acids. The V and J ends lost 10 bases and 3 bases, in that order; junction bases with no gene match: 13. The full variable domain, rest sourced from reference TRBV19 and TRBJ2-6, is DGGITQSPKYLFRKEGQNVTLSCEQNLNHDAMYWYRQDPGQGLRLIYYSQIVNDFQKGDIAEGYSVSREKKESFPLTVTSAQKNPTAFYLCATIDPGQGARGANVLTFGAGSRLTVL.

This chain uses TRBV12-5 with TRBJ1-1; 7 nucleotides match TRBD1. The ends lost 5 bases at V and 0 bases at J; junction bases unmatched: 6. This CDR3 region has 15 residues. Germline CDR1 and CDR2: LGHNT and FRNRAP. CDR3 bases: TGTGCTAGTGGTCCCGGGACAGCCTTGAACACTGAAGCTTTCTTT. Residues: CASGPGTALNTEAFF.

The chain couples TRBV5-6 to TRBJ1-1, with D possibly being TRBD1 (5 bases). V was cut by 4 bases and J by 5 bases, with 6 bases left in between. Per germline, CDR1 SGHDT and CDR2 YYEEEE. This CDR3 region has 11 residues. The CDR3 DNA reads TGTGCCAGCAGCCAGGGAACTGAAGCTTTCTTT. Encoded protein: CASSQGTEAFF.

The V gene is TRBV5-1, the J gene TRBJ2-7; 10 bases agree with TRBD1. The germline gives CDR1 SGHRS, CDR2 YFSETQ. This CDR3 region has 15 residues. The J segment lost 5 bases and the V segment lost 4 bases, leaving 9 bases of the junction unmatched. In nucleotides, the CDR3 is TGCGCCAGCAGCCCTCCGGGACAGGGGATCCACGAGCAGTACTTC. Encoded protein: CASSPPGQGIHEQYF.

V and J are TRBV11-3 and TRBJ1-2; 9 bases fit TRBD1. Losses at the gene ends were 2 bases for V and 5 bases for J; bases not matched to a gene: 3. Germline CDR1 and CDR2: SGHNT and YENEEA. The CDR3 consists of 14 residues. In DNA form, the CDR3 reads TGTGCCAGCAGCTTAACAGGGGGCAGTTATGGCTACACCTTC. It codes for CASSLTGGSYGYTF. Drawing the rest from reference TRBV11-3 and TRBJ1-2, the complete variable domain is EAGVVQSPRYKIIEKKQPVAFWCNPISGHNTLYWYLQNLGQGPELLIRYENEEAVDDSQLPKDRFSAERLKGVDSTLKIQPAELGDSAVYLCASSLTGGSYGYTFGSGTRLTVV.

The rearrangement uses TRBV4-3 and TRBJ2-1, with 16 bases lining up with TRBD2. With V trimmed by 4 bases and J by 5 bases, 5 bases remained unmatched. This CDR3 spans 17 amino acids. Germline lookup yields CDR1 LGHNA and CDR2 YSLEER. CDR3 nucleotides: TGCGCCAGCAGCCCGGGACTAGCGGGAGGGGGGAACAATGAGCAGTTCTTC. Amino acid sequence: CASSPGLAGGGNNEQFF.

J is TRBJ2-7 and V is TRBV6-1; a possible D gene is TRBD1 (6 bases). Trimming cost V 3 bases and J 5 bases, with 11 bases left between them. There are 13 residues in the CDR3. The germline CDR1 and CDR2 sequences are MNHNS and SASEGT. The CDR3 is CASSEGGGHEQYF. For the CDR3, the DNA is TGTGCCAGCAGTGAGGGTGGGGGCCACGAGCAGTACTTC.

The chain joins TRBV11-2 to TRBJ2-7, with 7 bases fitting TRBD1. Unmatched junction bases numbered 4, after V lost 5 bases and J lost 3 bases. This CDR3 contains 13 residues. Germline V gene data show CDR1 as SGHAT and CDR2 as FQNNGV. CDR3 sequence (DNA): TGTGCCAGCAGCCAAGACAGGGACTACGAGCAGTACTTC. Its protein product is CASSQDRDYEQYF.

This chain uses TRBV24-1 with TRBJ1-2, with a weak D call TRBD1 (6 bases). Germline loops: CDR1 KGHDR, CDR2 SFDVKD. Deletions cut 3 bases from V and 4 bases from J, with 8 bases between. This CDR3 contains 13 residues. In nucleotides, the CDR3 is TGTGCCACCAGTGATACAGGGTCCTATGGCTACACCTTC. Encoded protein: CATSDTGSYGYTF.

This chain links TRBV6-1 with TRBJ1-2; the D gene is possibly TRBD1 (5 bases). CDR3 size: 15 residues. Germline V gives CDR1 MNHNS, CDR2 SASEGT. With 3 bases removed from V and 5 bases from J, the gap between germline ends came to 16 bases. Written as DNA, the CDR3 is TGTGCCAGCAGTGAGGGGGGGGAGGGGTGGTATGGCTACACCTTC. Its translation is CASSEGGEGWYGYTF.

The rearrangement joins TRBV18 to TRBJ1-2; D remains unclear. Trimming cost V 2 bases and J 0 bases, with 13 bases left between them. Germline lookup yields CDR1 KGHSH and CDR2 LQKENI. The CDR3 contains 16 residues. The CDR3 DNA is TGTGCCAGCTCACCAATCGGGAAAAACTCTAACTATGGCTACACCTTC. It is translated as CASSPIGKNSNYGYTF.